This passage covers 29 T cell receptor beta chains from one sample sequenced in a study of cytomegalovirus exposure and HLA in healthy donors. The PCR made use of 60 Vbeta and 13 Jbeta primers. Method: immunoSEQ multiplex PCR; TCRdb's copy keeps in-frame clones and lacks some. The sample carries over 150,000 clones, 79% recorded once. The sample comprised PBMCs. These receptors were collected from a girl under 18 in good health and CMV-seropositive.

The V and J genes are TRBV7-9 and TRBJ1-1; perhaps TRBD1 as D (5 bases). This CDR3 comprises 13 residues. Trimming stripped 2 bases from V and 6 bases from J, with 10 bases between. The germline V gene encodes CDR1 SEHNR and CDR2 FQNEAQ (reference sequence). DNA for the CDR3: TGTGCCAGCAGCTTAATAGGGGCTCCTGAAGCTTTCTTT. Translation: CASSLIGAPEAFF. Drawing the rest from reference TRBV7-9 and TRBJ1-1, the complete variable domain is DTGVSQNPRHKITKRGQNVTFRCDPISEHNRLYWYRQTLGQGPEFLTYFQNEAQLEKSRLLSDRFSAERPKGSFSTLEIQRTEQGDSAMYLCASSLIGAPEAFFGQGTRLTVV.

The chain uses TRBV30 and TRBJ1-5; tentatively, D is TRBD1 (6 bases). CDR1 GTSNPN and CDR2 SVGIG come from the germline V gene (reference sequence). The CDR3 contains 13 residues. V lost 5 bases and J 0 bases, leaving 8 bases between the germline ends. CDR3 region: CAWGQYSNQPQHF. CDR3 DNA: TGTGCCTGGGGACAGTATAGCAATCAGCCCCAGCATTTT.

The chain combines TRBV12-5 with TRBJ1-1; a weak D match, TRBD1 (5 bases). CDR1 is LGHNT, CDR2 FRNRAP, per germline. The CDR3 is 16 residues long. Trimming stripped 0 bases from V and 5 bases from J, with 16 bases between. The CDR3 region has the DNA TGTGCTAGTGGTTTGGTACTTGGAGCTAGGGGAACTGAAGCTTTCTTT. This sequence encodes CASGLVLGARGTEAFF.

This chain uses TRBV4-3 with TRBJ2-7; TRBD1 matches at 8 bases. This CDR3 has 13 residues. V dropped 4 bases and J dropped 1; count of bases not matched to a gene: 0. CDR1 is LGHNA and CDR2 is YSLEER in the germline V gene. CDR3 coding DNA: TGCGCCAGCAGCCGGGACAGGTCCTACGAGCAGTACTTC. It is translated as CASSRDRSYEQYF.

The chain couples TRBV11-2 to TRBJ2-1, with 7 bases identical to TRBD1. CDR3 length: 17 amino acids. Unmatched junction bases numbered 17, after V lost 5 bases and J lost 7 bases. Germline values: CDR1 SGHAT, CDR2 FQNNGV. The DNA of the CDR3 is TGTGCCAGCAGCGTTTCCGGGACAGTAGGGCAAGTTAATGAGCAGTTCTTC. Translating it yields CASSVSGTVGQVNEQFF.

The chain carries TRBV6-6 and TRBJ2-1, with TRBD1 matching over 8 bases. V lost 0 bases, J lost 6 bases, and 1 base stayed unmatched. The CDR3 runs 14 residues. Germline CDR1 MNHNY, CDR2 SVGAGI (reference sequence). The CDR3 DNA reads TGTGCCAGCAGTTACTCTGGGACAGGCAATGAGCAGTTCTTC. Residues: CASSYSGTGNEQFF.

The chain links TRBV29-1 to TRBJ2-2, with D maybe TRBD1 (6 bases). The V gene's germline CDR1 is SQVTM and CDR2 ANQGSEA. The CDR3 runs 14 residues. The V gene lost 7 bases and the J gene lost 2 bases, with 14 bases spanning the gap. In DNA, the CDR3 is TGCAGCGCTGGGACATCTATAAACACCGGGGAGCTGTTTTTT. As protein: CSAGTSINTGELFF.

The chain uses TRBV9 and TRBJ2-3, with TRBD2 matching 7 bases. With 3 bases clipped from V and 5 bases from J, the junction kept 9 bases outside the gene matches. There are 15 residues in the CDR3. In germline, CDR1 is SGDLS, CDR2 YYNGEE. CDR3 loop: CASSGISGSKDTQYF. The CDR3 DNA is TGTGCCAGCAGCGGGATTAGCGGGTCCAAAGATACGCAGTATTTT.

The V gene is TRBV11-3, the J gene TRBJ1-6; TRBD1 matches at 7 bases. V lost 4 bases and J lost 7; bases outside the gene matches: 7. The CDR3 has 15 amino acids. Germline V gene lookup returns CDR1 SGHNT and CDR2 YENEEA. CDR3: CASSSRGDRNSPLHF. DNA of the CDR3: TGTGCCAGCAGCTCGAGGGGGGACAGAAATTCACCCCTCCACTTT.

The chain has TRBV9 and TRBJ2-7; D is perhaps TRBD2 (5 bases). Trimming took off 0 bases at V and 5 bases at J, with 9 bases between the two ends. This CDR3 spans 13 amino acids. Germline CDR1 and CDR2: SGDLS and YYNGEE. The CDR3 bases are TGTGCCAGCAGCGTAGACGGGGTCAACGAGCAGTACTTC. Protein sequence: CASSVDGVNEQYF.

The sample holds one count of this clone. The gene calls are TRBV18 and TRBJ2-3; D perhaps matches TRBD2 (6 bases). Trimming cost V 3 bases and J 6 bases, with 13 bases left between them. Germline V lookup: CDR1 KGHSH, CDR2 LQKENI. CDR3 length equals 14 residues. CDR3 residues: CASSPGGGRDTQYF. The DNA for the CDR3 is TGTGCCAGCTCACCCGGGGGAGGCCGGGATACGCAGTATTTT.

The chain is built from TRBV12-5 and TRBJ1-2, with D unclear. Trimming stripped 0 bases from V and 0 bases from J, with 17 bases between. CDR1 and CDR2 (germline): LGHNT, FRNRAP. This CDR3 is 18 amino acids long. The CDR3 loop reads CASGLVIGDPPSNYGYTF. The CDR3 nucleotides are TGTGCTAGTGGTTTGGTAATCGGAGACCCTCCGTCTAACTATGGCTACACCTTC.

CDR3 in amino acids: CASSFWQGGSTGELFF. Written as DNA, the CDR3 is TGCGCCAGCAGCTTTTGGCAGGGAGGGAGTACCGGGGAGCTGTTTTTT. This chain uses TRBV5-1 with TRBJ2-2; 7 bases agree with TRBD2. From germline, CDR1 is SGHRS and CDR2 YFSETQ. The CDR3 loop spans 16 amino acids. V dropped 2 bases and J dropped 5; count of bases not matched to a gene: 9. Variable domain in full (rest from reference TRBV5-1 and TRBJ2-2): KAGVTQTPRYLIKTRGQQVTLSCSPISGHRSVSWYQQTPGQGLQFLFEYFSETQRNKGNFPGRFSGRQFSNSRSEMNVSTLELGDSALYLCASSFWQGGSTGELFFGEGSRLTVL.

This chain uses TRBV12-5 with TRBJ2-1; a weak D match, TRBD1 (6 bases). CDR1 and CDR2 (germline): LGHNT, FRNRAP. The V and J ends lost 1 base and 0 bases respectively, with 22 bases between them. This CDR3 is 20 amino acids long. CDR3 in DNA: TGTGCTAGTGGTTTGGATGGGACGATAACAGGGTATCGCTCCTACAATGAGCAGTTCTTC. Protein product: CASGLDGTITGYRSYNEQFF.

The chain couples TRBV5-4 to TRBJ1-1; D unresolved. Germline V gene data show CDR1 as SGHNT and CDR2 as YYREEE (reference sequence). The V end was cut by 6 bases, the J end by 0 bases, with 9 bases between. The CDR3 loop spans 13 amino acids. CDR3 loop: CASTTSLNTEAFF. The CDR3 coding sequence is TGTGCCAGCACTACTTCCCTGAACACTGAAGCTTTCTTT.

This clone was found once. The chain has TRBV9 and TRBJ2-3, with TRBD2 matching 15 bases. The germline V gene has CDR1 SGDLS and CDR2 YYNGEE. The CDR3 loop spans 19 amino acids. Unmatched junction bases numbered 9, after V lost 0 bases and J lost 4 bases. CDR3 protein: CASSVGVGLAGGGADTQYF. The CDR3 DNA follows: TGTGCCAGCAGCGTAGGAGTCGGACTAGCGGGGGGGGGTGCAGATACGCAGTATTTT.

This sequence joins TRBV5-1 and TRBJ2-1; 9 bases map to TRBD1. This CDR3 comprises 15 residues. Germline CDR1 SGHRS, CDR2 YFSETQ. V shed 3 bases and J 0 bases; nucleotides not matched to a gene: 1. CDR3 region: CASSWGQGSYNEQFF. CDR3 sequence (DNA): TGCGCCAGCAGCTGGGGACAGGGCTCCTACAATGAGCAGTTCTTC.

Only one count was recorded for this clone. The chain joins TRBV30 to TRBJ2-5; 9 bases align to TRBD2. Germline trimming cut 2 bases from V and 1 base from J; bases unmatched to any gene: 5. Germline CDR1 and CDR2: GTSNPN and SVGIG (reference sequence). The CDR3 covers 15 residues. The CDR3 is CAWSSLAGFQETQYF. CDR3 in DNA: TGTGCCTGGAGTTCACTAGCGGGTTTCCAAGAGACCCAGTACTTC. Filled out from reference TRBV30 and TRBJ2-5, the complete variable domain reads SQTIHQWPATLVQPVGSPLSLECTVEGTSNPNLYWYRQAAGRGLQLLFYSVGIGQISSEVPQNLSASRPQDRQFILSSKKLLLSDSGFYLCAWSSLAGFQETQYFGPGTRLLVL.

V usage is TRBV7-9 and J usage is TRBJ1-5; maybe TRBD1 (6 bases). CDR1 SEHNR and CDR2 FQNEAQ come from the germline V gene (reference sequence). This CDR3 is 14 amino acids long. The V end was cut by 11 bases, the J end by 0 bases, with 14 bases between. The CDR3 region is CAWGGGYSNQPQHF. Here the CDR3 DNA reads TGTGCCTGGGGTGGGGGCTATAGCAATCAGCCCCAGCATTTT.

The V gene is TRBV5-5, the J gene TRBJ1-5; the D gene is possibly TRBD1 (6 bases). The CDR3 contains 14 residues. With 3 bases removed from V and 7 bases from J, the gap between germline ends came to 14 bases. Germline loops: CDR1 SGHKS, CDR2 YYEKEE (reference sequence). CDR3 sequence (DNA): TGTGCCAGCAGCTATGGACAGTGGCTCCAGCCCCAGCATTTT. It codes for CASSYGQWLQPQHF.

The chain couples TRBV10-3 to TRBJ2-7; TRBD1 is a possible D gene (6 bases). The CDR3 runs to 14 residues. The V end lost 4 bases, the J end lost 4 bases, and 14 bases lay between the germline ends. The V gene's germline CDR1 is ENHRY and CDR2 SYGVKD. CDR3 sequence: CAISGGRLVYEQYF. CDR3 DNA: TGTGCCATCAGTGGGGGGCGTTTGGTTTACGAGCAGTACTTC.

The CDR3 is CASSGTVHNYGYTF. The CDR3 DNA sequence: TGTGCCAGCAGTGGGACAGTCCATAACTATGGCTACACCTTC. This chain joins TRBV27 and TRBJ1-2; 7 nucleotides agree with TRBD1. Germline loops: CDR1 MNHEY, CDR2 SMNVEV (reference sequence). The CDR3 extends over 14 amino acids. V trimming: 5 bases; J trimming: 1 base; junction bases outside the gene matches: 4.

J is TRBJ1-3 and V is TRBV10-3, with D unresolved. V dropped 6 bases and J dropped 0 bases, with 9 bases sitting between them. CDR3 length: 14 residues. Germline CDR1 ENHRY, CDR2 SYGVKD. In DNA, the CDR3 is TGTGCCATCAGCCCTTCCCCCTCTGGAAACACCATATATTTT. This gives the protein CAISPSPSGNTIYF.

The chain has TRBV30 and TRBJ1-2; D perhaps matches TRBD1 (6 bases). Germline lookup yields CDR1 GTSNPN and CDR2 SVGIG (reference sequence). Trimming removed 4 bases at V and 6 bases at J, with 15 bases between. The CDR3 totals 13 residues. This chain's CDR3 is CAWNFGGADGYTF. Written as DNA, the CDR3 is TGTGCCTGGAACTTCGGGGGGGCGGATGGCTACACCTTC.

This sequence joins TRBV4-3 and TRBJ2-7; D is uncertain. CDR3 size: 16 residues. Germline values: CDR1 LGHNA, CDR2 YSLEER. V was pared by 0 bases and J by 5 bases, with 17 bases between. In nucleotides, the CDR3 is TGCGCCAGCAGCCAAGATCCGGTCCTCCCGTCCCACGAGCAGTACTTC. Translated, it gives CASSQDPVLPSHEQYF.

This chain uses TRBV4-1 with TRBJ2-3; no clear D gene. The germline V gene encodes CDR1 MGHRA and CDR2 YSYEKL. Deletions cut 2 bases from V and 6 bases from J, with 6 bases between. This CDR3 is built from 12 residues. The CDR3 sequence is CASSQYTDTQYF. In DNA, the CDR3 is TGCGCCAGCAGCCAATACACGGATACGCAGTATTTT.

The CDR3 protein is CASSLGEGTEAFF. DNA of the CDR3: TGCGCCAGCAGCTTGGGTGAGGGCACTGAAGCTTTCTTT. The chain links TRBV5-1 to TRBJ1-1; D gene ambiguous. The CDR3 sequence is 13 residues long. Trimming removed 0 bases at V and 4 bases at J, with 7 bases between. In germline, CDR1 is SGHRS, CDR2 YFSETQ.

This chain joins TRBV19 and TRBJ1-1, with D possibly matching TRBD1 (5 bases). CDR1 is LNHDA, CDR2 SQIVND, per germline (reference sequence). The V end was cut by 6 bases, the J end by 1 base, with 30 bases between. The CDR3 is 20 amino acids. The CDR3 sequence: CASSPYRTERGAPGNTEAFF. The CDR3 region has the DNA TGTGCCAGTAGCCCATATCGTACCGAGCGCGGGGCGCCGGGGAACACTGAAGCTTTCTTT.

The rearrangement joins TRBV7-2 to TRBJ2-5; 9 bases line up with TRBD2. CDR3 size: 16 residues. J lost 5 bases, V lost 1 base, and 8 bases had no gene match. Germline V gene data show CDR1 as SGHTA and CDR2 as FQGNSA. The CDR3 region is CASSLGAAGGRETQYF. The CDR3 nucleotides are TGTGCCAGCAGCTTAGGGGCGGCGGGGGGGCGGGAGACCCAGTACTTC.